What follows is one TCR beta chain and its context. No cognate antigen has been identified for it. Nothing much larger sits one base from this clone, and base qualities are not available. This entry is derived from a study of identical twins (dated by TCRdb to about 2016). Broadly, across the study: To test whether fetal clonotypes persist, the study used deep sequencing on TCR alpha and beta repertoires from monozygotic twins, unrelated adults of various ages, and cord blood. To rule out contamination, replicate twin experiments were performed at different times with different library preparation protocols.

The CDR3 runs 15 residues from the cysteine to the phenylalanine. The CDR3 DNA has 45 bases and is translated from base 1. The germline V gene encodes CDR1 SGDLS and CDR2 YYNGEE. The V and J ends are trimmed by 0 bases and 5 bases, leaving 13 bases between them. To prepare the library, 5' RACE was applied. Instrument on record: Illumina HiSeq 2000. A universal primer binding site was introduced by template switching, and a unique molecular identifier was present in the final cDNA, enabling accurate counting of TCR cDNA molecules. First-strand cDNA for TCR alpha and beta chains was synthesized from specific primers in the conserved constant-segment region. To control for contamination, every cDNA library was double barcoded, receiving both a SMART-Mk sample barcode and Illumina barcodes. TruSeq adapter sequences, together with Illumina sample barcodes, were added in two successive PCR steps. TCR alpha and beta cDNA libraries were sequenced on the Illumina HiSeq platform with custom primers. The study's processing was this. MiGEC was used to process raw reads and extract unique molecular identifiers, and MiXCR was used to find CDR3 positions. Recombination models were inferred per individual with the repgenHMM and IGoR tools using an EM algorithm. The tcR package in R was used for shared clonotype analysis, with sharing normalized by the product of cloneset sizes. To study raw recombination free of thymic and clonal selection effects, out-of-frame nonproductive sequences were analyzed. The raw public reads went through TCRdb reprocessing: fastp at Q25, MiXCR clone calling, in-frame beta chains kept. Each entry is one CDR3 protein sequence, shown with its most common DNA and genes. V and J calls and clone size were set by TCRdb, not the authors. Within this sample are 450,000 to 500,000 distinct CDR3 sequences, with 14% of them counted one time only. Of the sample, approximately 0.98% falls within the top ten clones.

Every donor was a healthy Caucasian. The twin cohort comprised three pairs of female monozygotic twins, all aged roughly 18 to 30 years. Positive isolation kits from Invitrogen were used to isolate CD4+ and CD8+ T cell populations. What the research found in general, with its limitations: Conclusions relied on cross-sectional statistical analysis, since the same donors could not be followed over many years. In beta out-of-frame sequences, excess twin sharing was weaker, because having fewer shared sequences lowered the signal-to-noise ratio. Abundant cord blood beta clonotypes carried fewer insertions; young adult naive repertoires showed a weaker similar trend, while memory repertoires showed none. Compared with coincidental sharing between unrelated individuals, out-of-frame TCR alpha sequences shared between twins had an excess of sequences with low generation probability. Zero-insertion analyses could be partly confounded by invariant T cells such as MAIT and iNKT, although diverse VJ usage argued against such confounding for most clonotypes. Out-of-frame TCR alpha sharing in monozygotic twins was systematically underestimated by recombination models, whereas sharing between unrelated individuals was in agreement with the recombination models.

A further study also used this sample, focusing on yellow fever vaccine responses in identical twins. In that second paper, the authors write: According to the authors, the vaccine-induced T cell response in identical twins seemed to be partly convergent and partly specific to each individual. In the study, vaccine-responding T cell clones were precisely tracked in identical twins.

The chain joins TRBV9 to TRBJ2-3, and TRBD2 may be the D gene, going by 5 matching bases. This clonotype originated in a woman under 30 in good health. The material sequenced was CD4+ T cells sorted from blood. The DNA sequence is as follows: TGTGCCAGCAGCGTAGCACCCGGGGTGGAAGATACGCAGTATTTT. Its protein product is CASSVAPGVEDTQYF.